Below are 24 T cell receptor beta chains sequenced from a single sample in a study of T-cell reconstitution after alpha-beta-depleted transplantation in children. Unique molecular identifiers were incorporated into the prepared TCRbeta library. TCRdb used MiXCR to reprocess the PCR reads, holding one entry per CDR3 protein. The sample records approximately 980,000 distinct CDR3 sequences, 25% to 30% being singletons. This sample comprised PBMCs, mostly from graft donor cells, obtained 360 days after TCRalphabeta/CD19-depleted stem cell transplant. These receptors all stem from a boy less than two years old who had a stem cell transplant for SCID, so the T cells may come from the graft donor.

The chain uses TRBV12-3 or TRBV12-4 and TRBJ1-6, with 9 bases aligning to TRBD1. J lost 10 bases, V lost 4 bases, and 5 bases had no gene match. The CDR3 sequence is 14 residues long. The CDR3, as DNA: TGTGCCAGCAGTTCCACAGGGGGCAAATCACCCCTCCACTTT. Its translation: CASSSTGGKSPLHF.

The table lists this clonotype with a few counts. The DNA of the CDR3 is TGTGCCAGCAGCCAAGATCCAGGCATCGTGTGGGGGGAGACCCAGTACTTC. Translating it yields CASSQDPGIVWGETQYF. The chain has TRBV3-1 and TRBJ2-5, with D perhaps assigned TRBD1 or TRBD2 (5 bases each). Trimming removed 0 bases at V and 5 bases at J, with 19 bases between. Germline V lookup: CDR1 LGHDT, CDR2 YNNKEL (reference sequence). This CDR3 has 17 residues.

The J gene is TRBJ2-1, the V gene TRBV4-3, with 13 bases that match TRBD2. Germline trimming cut 6 bases from V and 8 bases from J; bases unmatched to any gene: 7. This CDR3 comprises 15 residues. Germline values: CDR1 LGHNA, CDR2 YSLEER. CDR3 sequence reads: CASRPQLAGGHEQFF. The CDR3 DNA sequence: TGCGCCAGCAGACCTCAACTAGCGGGGGGGCATGAGCAGTTCTTC.

The chain uses TRBV7-9 and TRBJ1-2, with D possibly matching TRBD1 (6 bases). Trimming stripped 5 bases from V and 10 bases from J, with 11 bases between. Germline CDR1 and CDR2: SEHNR and FQNEAQ (reference sequence). The CDR3 extends over 11 amino acids. This chain's CDR3 is CASSPDSIYTF. The CDR3 DNA is TGTGCCAGCAGCCCGGACAGCATCTACACCTTC.

The V call is TRBV27, the J call TRBJ2-7; TRBD1 is a possible D gene (5 bases). V was clipped by 8 bases and J by 2 bases, with 13 bases between them. This CDR3 is built from 13 residues. CDR1 and CDR2 (germline): MNHEY, SMNVEV (reference sequence). CDR3 loop: CASARQPPYEQYF. The DNA of the CDR3 is TGTGCCAGCGCAAGACAGCCCCCCTACGAGCAGTACTTC.

The chain employs TRBV4-1 and TRBJ2-1; TRBD2 agrees at 12 bases. V lost 5 bases and J lost 4; bases outside the gene matches: 6. The CDR3 is 16 amino acids. Looked up from germline, CDR1 is MGHRA and CDR2 is YSYEKL. The DNA of the CDR3 is TGCGCCAGCAGCGGTTCCGGGACTAGCGGGTACAATGAGCAGTTCTTC. It specifies CASSGSGTSGYNEQFF.

V is TRBV6-2 or TRBV6-3 and J is TRBJ2-7, with 13 bases that match TRBD2. CDR3 length equals 17 residues. CDR1 MNHEY and CDR2 SVGEGT come from the germline V gene. V was pared by 2 bases and J by 3 bases, with 7 bases of the junction left unmatched. The CDR3 bases are TGTGCCAGCAGTTACGGGAGGACTAGCGGGGGATACTACGAGCAGTACTTC. It codes for CASSYGRTSGGYYEQYF.

The chain joins TRBV20-1 to TRBJ1-5, with TRBD1 identical over 7 bases. Germline loops: CDR1 DFQATT, CDR2 SNEGSKA (reference sequence). With 5 bases clipped from V and 3 bases from J, the junction kept 4 bases outside the gene matches. The CDR3 totals 13 residues. CDR3 nucleotides: TGCAGTGCTGAAAAGGGGGCCAATCAGCCCCAGCATTTT. Its protein is CSAEKGANQPQHF.

The rearrangement joins TRBV6-4 to TRBJ2-1; D ambiguous. Germline CDR1 and CDR2: MRHNA and SNTAGT. The CDR3 runs 16 residues. V shed 2 bases and J shed 0 bases, with 11 bases lying between them. DNA for the CDR3: TGTGCCAGCAGTGACGAAGTAGCCAGCTCCTACAATGAGCAGTTCTTC. It specifies CASSDEVASSYNEQFF.

This clonotype appeared a few times. The genes are TRBV20-1 and TRBJ1-4, with 8 bases identical to TRBD1. Germline values: CDR1 DFQATT, CDR2 SNEGSKA (reference sequence). The CDR3 is made up of 13 amino acids. Trimming cost V 4 bases and J 8 bases; bases outside gene matches: 6. CDR3: CSAMDRDKEKLFF. The DNA for the CDR3 is TGCAGTGCTATGGACAGGGATAAGGAAAAACTGTTTTTT.

The chain combines TRBV5-1 with TRBJ2-2, with 9 bases matching TRBD1. Germline trimming cut 2 bases from V and 1 base from J; bases unmatched to any gene: 3. Per germline, CDR1 SGHRS and CDR2 YFSETQ. CDR3 length equals 16 residues. The CDR3 bases are TGCGCCAGCAGCTTTTCGGGACAGGGGAACACCGGGGAGCTGTTTTTT. Translation gives CASSFSGQGNTGELFF.

This chain uses TRBV12-3 or TRBV12-4 with TRBJ1-5; D is undetermined. The CDR3 is made up of 13 amino acids. Trimming took off 5 bases at V and 12 bases at J, with 17 bases between the two ends. The CDR3, as DNA: TGTGCCAGCAGTACCCGCTGGTCGAATGGCCAGCATTTT. Protein: CASSTRWSNGQHF.

The chain employs TRBV20-1 and TRBJ1-4; D not resolved. Trimming removed 1 base from V and 0 bases from J, with 15 bases in between. Germline CDR1 DFQATT, CDR2 SNEGSKA (reference sequence). This CDR3 is 17 amino acids long. CDR3 in amino acids: CSARGQKINATNEKLFF. In DNA form, the CDR3 reads TGCAGTGCTAGAGGTCAGAAAATAAATGCAACTAATGAAAAACTGTTTTTT.

This clonotype was picked up a small number of times. The chain recombines TRBV4-2 with TRBJ1-2; D ambiguous. Trimming took off 6 bases at V and 3 bases at J, with 14 bases between the two ends. This CDR3 region has 14 residues. Germline values: CDR1 LGHNA, CDR2 YNFKEQ. This CDR3 reads CASSPPAAYYGYTF. The CDR3 DNA follows: TGTGCCAGCAGTCCCCCGGCAGCGTACTATGGCTACACCTTC.

This rearrangement joins TRBV7-8 to TRBJ2-7; 7 bases map to TRBD1. Unmatched junction bases numbered 10, after V lost 5 bases and J lost 3 bases. The CDR3 covers 15 residues. Germline V gene sequence: CDR1 SGHVS, CDR2 FQNEAQ. CDR3 amino acids: CASSARTGEGYEQYF. In DNA form, the CDR3 reads TGTGCCAGCAGCGCCAGAACAGGGGAAGGCTACGAGCAGTACTTC.

This chain joins TRBV9 and TRBJ2-2, with D perhaps matching TRBD1 (5 bases). Trimming cost V 0 bases and J 7 bases, with 10 bases left between them. Germline assignment: CDR1 SGDLS and CDR2 YYNGEE. This CDR3 region has 14 residues. For the CDR3, the DNA is TGTGCCAGCAGCGTAGCAGGGCTTGACGGGGAGCTGTTTTTT. Translated, it gives CASSVAGLDGELFF.

The rearrangement links TRBV6-2 or TRBV6-3 to TRBJ2-3; 9 nucleotides match TRBD2. The CDR3 runs to 16 residues. J lost 0 bases, V lost 5 bases, and 6 bases had no gene match. Germline V gene sequence: CDR1 MNHEY, CDR2 SVGEGT. CDR3 in amino acids: CASSRPAGGSTDTQYF. Written as DNA, the CDR3 is TGTGCCAGCAGTCGTCCAGCGGGGGGCAGCACAGATACGCAGTATTTT.

This chain uses TRBV4-1 with TRBJ1-1; possibly TRBD1 for D (6 bases). The V gene lost 0 bases and the J gene lost 5 bases, with 13 bases spanning the gap. CDR3 length: 15 residues. Germline assignment: CDR1 MGHRA and CDR2 YSYEKL. The CDR3 DNA reads TGCGCCAGCAGCCAAGAAGCCCAGGGGTTGACTGAAGCTTTCTTT. Amino acid sequence: CASSQEAQGLTEAFF.

This clonotype was found a few times. V usage is TRBV9 and J usage is TRBJ2-5; 9 bases are a match to TRBD1. Trimming at V came to 4 bases and at J to 5 bases, leaving 9 bases not matched to a gene. Germline V lookup: CDR1 SGDLS, CDR2 YYNGEE. The CDR3 has 15 amino acids. The CDR3 region is CASSLGQGDVETQYF. In DNA, the CDR3 is TGTGCCAGCAGCCTGGGACAGGGTGACGTGGAGACCCAGTACTTC.

This clonotype turned up a few times. This chain connects TRBV4-1 to TRBJ2-3, with D tentatively TRBD2 (6 bases). Trimming shortened V by 1 base and J by 2 bases, and 13 bases separated the two germline ends. CDR1 is MGHRA and CDR2 is YSYEKL in the germline V gene. This CDR3 region has 16 residues. CDR3 DNA: TGCGCCAGCAGCCAAGGACTAGGTCTCTTCACAGATACGCAGTATTTT. Amino acids: CASSQGLGLFTDTQYF.

This clonotype was counted between two and nine times. V and J are TRBV24-1 and TRBJ2-3; tentatively, D is TRBD1 (5 bases). The CDR3 has 15 amino acids. V lost 1 base and J lost 5, with 12 bases in between. The germline CDR1 and CDR2 sequences are KGHDR and SFDVKD. The chain's CDR3 is CATSDLSGKGDTQYF. The DNA for the CDR3 is TGTGCCACCAGTGATTTATCAGGGAAAGGAGATACGCAGTATTTT.

This clonotype was observed a handful of times. V and J are TRBV29-1 and TRBJ2-7, with D possibly being TRBD1 (6 bases). Germline V gene data show CDR1 as SQVTM and CDR2 as ANQGSEA. The CDR3 covers 15 residues. V lost 6 bases, J lost 0 bases, and 18 bases lay in between. CDR3 sequence: CSVAFQPGASYEQYF. CDR3 DNA: TGCAGCGTGGCTTTTCAACCAGGGGCCTCCTACGAGCAGTACTTC.

The sample holds a few counts of this clonotype. This chain uses TRBV12-3 or TRBV12-4 with TRBJ2-1, with TRBD2 as a possible D gene (6 bases). The ends were cut back, 0 bases at V and 5 bases at J, with 11 bases in the middle. This CDR3 has 15 residues. CDR3 bases: TGTGCCAGCAGTTTAGCGGGGGGACGGAACAATGAGCAGTTCTTC. Its protein is CASSLAGGRNNEQFF.

The chain has TRBV5-1 and TRBJ2-7; the match to TRBD2 covers 7 bases. J gave up 6 bases and V 3 bases, and 9 bases lay outside the gene matches. The CDR3 is 14 amino acids. The germline gives CDR1 SGHRS, CDR2 YFSETQ. The CDR3 here is CASSYAGDLSEQYF. CDR3 sequence (DNA): TGCGCCAGCAGCTACGCGGGGGACCTCTCCGAGCAGTACTTC.